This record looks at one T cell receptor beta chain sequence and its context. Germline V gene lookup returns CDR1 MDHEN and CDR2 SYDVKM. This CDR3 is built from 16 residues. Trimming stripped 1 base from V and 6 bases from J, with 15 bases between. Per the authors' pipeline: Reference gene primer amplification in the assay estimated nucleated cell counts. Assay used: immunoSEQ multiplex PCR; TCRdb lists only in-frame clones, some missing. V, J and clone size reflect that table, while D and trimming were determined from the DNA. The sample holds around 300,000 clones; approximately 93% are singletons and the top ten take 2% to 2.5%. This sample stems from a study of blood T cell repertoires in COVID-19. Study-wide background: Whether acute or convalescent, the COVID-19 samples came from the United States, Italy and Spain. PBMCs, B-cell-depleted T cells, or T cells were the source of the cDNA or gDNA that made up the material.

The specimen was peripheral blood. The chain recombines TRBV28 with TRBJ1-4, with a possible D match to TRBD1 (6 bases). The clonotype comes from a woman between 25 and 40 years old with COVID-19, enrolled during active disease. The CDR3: CASSLYLGGPDEKLFF. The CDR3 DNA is TGTGCCAGCAGTTTATATTTGGGGGGGCCAGATGAAAAACTGTTTTTT.